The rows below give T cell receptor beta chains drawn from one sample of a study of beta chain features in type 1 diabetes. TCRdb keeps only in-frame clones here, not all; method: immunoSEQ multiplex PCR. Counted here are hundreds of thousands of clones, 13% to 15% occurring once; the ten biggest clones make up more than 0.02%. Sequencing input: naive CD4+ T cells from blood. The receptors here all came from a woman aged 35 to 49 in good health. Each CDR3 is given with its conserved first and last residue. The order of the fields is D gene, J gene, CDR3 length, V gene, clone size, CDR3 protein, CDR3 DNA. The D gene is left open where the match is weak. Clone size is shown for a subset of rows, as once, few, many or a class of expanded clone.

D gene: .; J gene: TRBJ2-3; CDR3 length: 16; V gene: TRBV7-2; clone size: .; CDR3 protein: CASSLNSPVSTDTQYF; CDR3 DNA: TGTGCCAGCAGCTTAAATTCACCAGTTAGCACAGATACGCAGTATTTT
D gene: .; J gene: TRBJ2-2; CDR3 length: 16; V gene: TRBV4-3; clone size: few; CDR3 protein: CASSQEATQKSGELFF; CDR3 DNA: TGCGCCAGCAGCCAAGAGGCAACCCAAAAATCCGGGGAGCTGTTTTTT
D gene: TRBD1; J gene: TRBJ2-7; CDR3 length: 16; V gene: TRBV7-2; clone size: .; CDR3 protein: CASTGQLRTGRPEQYF; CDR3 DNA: TGTGCCAGCACCGGACAACTGAGGACAGGGCGACCCGAGCAGTACTTC
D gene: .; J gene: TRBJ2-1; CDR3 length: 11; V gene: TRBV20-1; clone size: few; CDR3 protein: CSARAGNEQFF; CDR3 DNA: TGCAGTGCTAGAGCCGGGAATGAGCAGTTCTTC
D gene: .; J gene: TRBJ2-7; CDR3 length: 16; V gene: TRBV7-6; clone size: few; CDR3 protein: CASSLATARGSYEQYF; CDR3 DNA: TGTGCCAGCAGCTTAGCGACGGCAAGGGGCTCCTACGAGCAGTACTTC
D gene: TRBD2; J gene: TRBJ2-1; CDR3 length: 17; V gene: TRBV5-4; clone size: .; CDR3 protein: CASSSKLSGGSYNEQFF; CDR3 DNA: TGTGCCAGCAGCTCGAAACTTAGCGGGGGGTCCTACAATGAGCAGTTCTTC
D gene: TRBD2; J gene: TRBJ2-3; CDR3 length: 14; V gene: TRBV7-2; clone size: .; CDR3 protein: CASSSGLVTDTQYF; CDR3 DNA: TGTGCCAGCAGCTCTGGACTAGTCACAGATACGCAGTATTTT
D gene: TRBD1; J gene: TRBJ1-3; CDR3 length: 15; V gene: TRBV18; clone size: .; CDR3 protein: CASSPMDRGANTIYF; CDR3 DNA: TGTGCCAGCTCACCCATGGACAGGGGCGCAAACACCATATATTTT
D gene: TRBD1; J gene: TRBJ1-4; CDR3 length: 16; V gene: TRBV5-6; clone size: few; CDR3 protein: CASSLRQGRESEKLFF; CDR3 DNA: TGTGCCAGCAGCCTCCGACAGGGAAGGGAATCTGAAAAACTGTTTTTT
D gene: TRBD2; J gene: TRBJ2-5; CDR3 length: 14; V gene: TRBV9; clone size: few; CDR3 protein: CASSERSGGETQYF; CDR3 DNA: TGTGCCAGCAGCGAACGTAGCGGGGGAGAGACCCAGTACTTC
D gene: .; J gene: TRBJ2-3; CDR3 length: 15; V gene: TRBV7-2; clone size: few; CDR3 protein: CASSHPGRQGDTQYF; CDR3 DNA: TGTGCCAGCAGCCACCCGGGCCGGCAGGGAGATACGCAGTATTTT
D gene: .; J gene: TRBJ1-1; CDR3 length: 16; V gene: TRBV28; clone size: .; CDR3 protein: CASSTPRRGMNTEAFF; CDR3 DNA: TGTGCCAGCAGTACCCCACGACGGGGTATGAACACTGAAGCTTTCTTT
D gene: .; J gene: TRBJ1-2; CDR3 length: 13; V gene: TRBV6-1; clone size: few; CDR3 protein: CASSGSGVYGYTF; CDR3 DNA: TGTGCCAGCAGTGGATCCGGGGTTTATGGCTACACCTTC
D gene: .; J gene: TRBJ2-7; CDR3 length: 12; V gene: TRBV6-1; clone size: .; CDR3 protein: CASSEGAYEQYF; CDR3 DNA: TGTGCCAGCAGTGAGGGGGCTTACGAGCAGTACTTC
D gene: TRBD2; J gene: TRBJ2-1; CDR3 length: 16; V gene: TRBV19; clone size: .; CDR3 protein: CASSIPGTSLYNEQFF; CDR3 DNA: TGTGCCAGTAGTATCCCCGGGACTAGTCTCTACAATGAGCAGTTCTTC
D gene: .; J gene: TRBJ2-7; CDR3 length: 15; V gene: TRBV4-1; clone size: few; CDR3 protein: CASRPQWGETYEQYF; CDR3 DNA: TGCGCCAGCAGACCCCAGTGGGGGGAGACCTACGAGCAGTACTTC
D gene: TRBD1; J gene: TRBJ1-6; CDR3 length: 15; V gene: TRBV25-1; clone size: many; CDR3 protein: CASSGLGQGVRPLHF; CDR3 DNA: TGTGCCAGCAGTGGACTGGGACAGGGGGTTCGGCCCCTCCACTTT
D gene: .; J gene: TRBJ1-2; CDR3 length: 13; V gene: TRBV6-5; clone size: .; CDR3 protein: CASSYTGSYGYTF; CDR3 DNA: TGTGCCAGCAGTTACACAGGGTCCTATGGCTACACCTTC
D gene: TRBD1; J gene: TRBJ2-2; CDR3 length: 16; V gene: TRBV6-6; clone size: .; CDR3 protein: CASSYSGQFNTGELFF; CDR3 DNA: TGTGCCAGCAGTTACTCGGGACAGTTCAACACCGGGGAGCTGTTTTTT
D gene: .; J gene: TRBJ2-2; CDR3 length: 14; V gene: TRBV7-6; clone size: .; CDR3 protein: CASSEAAGTGELFF; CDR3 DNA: TGTGCCAGCAGCGAAGCTGCTGGCACCGGGGAGCTGTTTTTT
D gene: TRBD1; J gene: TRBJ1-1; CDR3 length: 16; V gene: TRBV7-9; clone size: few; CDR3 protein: CASSRDRFRIYTEAFF; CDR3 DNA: TGTGCCAGCAGCCGGGACAGATTCCGGATATACACTGAAGCTTTCTTT
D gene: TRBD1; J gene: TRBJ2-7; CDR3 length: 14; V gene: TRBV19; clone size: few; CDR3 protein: CASSTPGQSYEQYF; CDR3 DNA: TGTGCCAGTTCCACTCCGGGACAGTCCTACGAGCAGTACTTC